Following are 26 T cell receptor beta chains from one sample sequenced in a study of glioma-infiltrating T cells. Using RNA template, CDR3s of TCR alpha and beta were amplified with iRepertoire arm-PCR. Each CDR3 protein is one row after TCRdb ran MiXCR on the multiplex PCR reads. Of some 10,000 distinct CDR3 sequences listed, under 60% are singletons. The specimen was glioma tissue, nonneoplastic brain tissue, or PBMCs (not recorded which). These receptors were taken from a human donor with low-grade glioma or glioblastoma, undergoing nonglioma brain surgery, or in good health (not recorded which).

Turning to this clonotype: One end of the junction is discordant with germline, which a read error may explain. This chain links TRBV18 with TRBJ1-5; 7 nucleotides align to TRBD1. The length of the CDR3 is 15 residues. The germline gives CDR1 KGHSH, CDR2 LQKENI. In DNA form, the CDR3 reads TGTGCCAGCTCTCGACAGGGTGTGAGGGATAAGCCCAAGCATTTT. Its translation is CASSRQGVRDKPKHF.

Many counts were recorded for this clonotype. The chain joins TRBV4-1 to TRBJ2-1; D is undetermined. Trimming removed 3 bases at V and 4 bases at J, with 16 bases between. This CDR3 spans 16 amino acids. Per germline, CDR1 MGHRA and CDR2 YSYEKL. CDR3 amino acids: CASSQPTLSGYNEQFF. Here the CDR3 DNA reads TGCGCCAGCAGCCAGCCGACGCTTAGTGGGTACAATGAGCAGTTCTTC.

This clonotype is medium-sized (0.01 to 0.1%) by share. The chain combines TRBV28 with TRBJ2-7; a weak D match, TRBD2 (6 bases). Trimming took off 2 bases at V and 4 bases at J, with 12 bases between the two ends. Germline-derived CDR1 and CDR2 are MDHEN and SYDVKM. The CDR3 is made up of 14 amino acids. Written as DNA, the CDR3 is TGTGCCAGCAGTTTAAGGCGGGATAAGTACGAGCAGTACTTC. It codes for CASSLRRDKYEQYF. The whole variable domain, remainder taken from reference TRBV28 and TRBJ2-7, is DVKVTQSSRYLVKRTGEKVFLECVQDMDHENMFWYRQDPGLGLRLIYFSYDVKMKEKGDIPEGYSVSREKKERFSLILESASTNQTSMYLCASSLRRDKYEQYFGPGTRLTVT.

The chain carries TRBV2 and TRBJ1-5; D ambiguous. This CDR3 has 15 amino acids. Between the trimmed V and J ends, which lost 5 bases and 2 bases, there was a span of 13 bases. The germline CDR1 and CDR2 sequences are SNHLY and FYNNEI. The chain's CDR3 is CASSKLRPGNQPQHF. DNA for the CDR3: TGTGCCAGCAGTAAACTGCGCCCAGGCAATCAGCCCCAGCATTTT.

The CDR3: CASSESRGHTDTQYF. The CDR3 DNA sequence: TGTGCCAGCAGTGAATCGAGAGGCCACACAGATACGCAGTATTTT. The gene calls are TRBV2 and TRBJ2-3; D call uncertain. In germline, CDR1 is SNHLY, CDR2 FYNNEI. V was cut by 2 bases and J by 2 bases, with 11 bases left in between. The CDR3 runs to 15 residues.

A note on this clonotype: Given a much more abundant clone one base away, this may be a read error. The chain recombines TRBV29-1 with TRBJ2-7; 11 positions agree with TRBD2. The CDR3 extends over 17 amino acids. Germline lookup yields CDR1 SQVTM and CDR2 ANQGSEA. The CDR3 nucleotides read TGCAGCCTTGAAGCTTGGTCCACTAGCGGGAGTTCATACGAGCAGTACTTC. Encoded protein: CSLEAWSTSGSSYEQYF.

By proportion, this clonotype is large. CDR3 loop: CSARDRTTGEAFF. The CDR3 nucleotides are TGCAGTGCTAGAGATAGGACGACGGGTGAAGCTTTCTTT. This sequence joins TRBV20-1 and TRBJ1-1; no firm D call. Germline values: CDR1 DFQATT, CDR2 SNEGSKA (reference sequence). This CDR3 comprises 13 residues. V was shortened by 0 bases and J by 7 bases, with 12 bases between the two germline ends.

Notes on this clonotype: The junction does not match germline at one end; this may be a read error. J is TRBJ2-3 and V is TRBV7-2, with 12 nucleotides matching TRBD2. The CDR3 runs 16 residues. Germline CDR1 and CDR2: SGHTA and FQGNSA. CDR3 coding DNA: TGTGCTAGCAGCTTAGAACTAGCGGGAGGCAGGCGTACGCAGTATTTT. This codes for CASSLELAGGRRTQYF.

This clonotype came up a few times. Given a much more abundant clone one base away, this may be a read error. The rearrangement links TRBV5-4 to TRBJ2-1, with 11 bases identical to TRBD2. The CDR3 extends over 15 amino acids. CDR1 SGHNT and CDR2 YYREEE come from the germline V gene (reference sequence). As DNA, the CDR3 is TGTGCCCGCAGCTTGATACTAGCGGGAGTATATGAGCAGTTCTTC. The encoded protein is CARSLILAGVYEQFF.

The chain joins TRBV2 to TRBJ2-1; D gene unclear. Germline V CDR1 and CDR2: SNHLY, FYNNEI. The CDR3 consists of 16 residues. V gave up 1 base and J gave up 3 bases, with 13 bases separating them. The CDR3 DNA reads TGTGCCAGCAGTGAAGGCCAGTCCCGCTACTACAATGAGCAGTTCTTC. Protein: CASSEGQSRYYNEQFF. The variable domain in full, completed from reference TRBV2 and TRBJ2-1, reads EPEVTQTPSHQVTQMGQEVILRCVPISNHLYFYWYRQILGQKVEFLVSFYNNEISEKSEIFDDQFSVERPDGSNFTLKIRSTKLEDSAMYFCASSEGQSRYYNEQFFGPGTRLTVL.

The chain links TRBV4-2 to TRBJ2-3; the match to TRBD2 covers 10 bases. The germline gives CDR1 LGHNA, CDR2 YNFKEQ. J gave up 2 bases and V 4 bases, and 3 bases lay outside the gene matches. This CDR3 is 15 amino acids long. CDR3 sequence: CASSPLAGFTDTQYF. CDR3 bases: TGTGCCAGCAGCCCACTAGCGGGATTCACAGATACGCAGTATTTT.

This clonotype was recorded at least ten times. A single base separates this from a much larger clone, so it may be a read error. V gene TRBV5-4 combines with J gene TRBJ2-3; 10 nucleotides match TRBD2. The CDR3 has 17 amino acids. Germline CDR1 is SGHNT and CDR2 is YYREEE (reference sequence). CDR3 sequence (DNA): TGTGCCCGCAGCTTAGGACTAGCGGAACCTAGCACAGATACGCAGTATTTT. This gives the protein CARSLGLAEPSTDTQYF.

On this clonotype itself: One end of the junction varies from germline; a read error may be responsible. The chain uses TRBV10-3 and TRBJ1-6; no reliable D call. This CDR3 has 15 residues. Germline values: CDR1 ENHRY, CDR2 SYGVKD. The CDR3 nucleotides read TGTGCCATCAGTGGGTCGGACGGAAATAATTCGCCCCTCCACTTT. Protein sequence: CAISGSDGNNSPLHF.

With respect to this clonotype: The junction departs from germline at one end; a sequencing error may be responsible. This chain uses TRBV4-2 with TRBJ1-5; D call uncertain. The CDR3 has 14 residues. Germline CDR1 is LGHNA and CDR2 is YNFKEQ. CDR3 coding DNA: TGTGCCAGCAGCCAGCACCCGGGCAACCAGCCCCAGCATTTT. It encodes CASSQHPGNQPQHF.

This chain connects TRBV4-2 to TRBJ1-1; D unclear. Germline V gene data show CDR1 as LGHNA and CDR2 as YNFKEQ. CDR3 length: 16 residues. Trimming took off 0 bases at V and 0 bases at J, with 11 bases between the two ends. CDR3 nucleotide sequence: TGTGCCAGCAGCCAAGATACTGGTTTGGTGAACACTGAAGCTTTCTTT. Amino acid sequence: CASSQDTGLVNTEAFF.

This clonotype was detected many times. A much larger clonotype is one base distant, so this may be a read error. This CDR3 is missing its conserved last phenylalanine or tryptophan, likely due to a read error. V and J are TRBV5-4 and TRBJ1-3; 7 bases match TRBD1. The CDR3 is 15 residues long. Germline trimming cut 1 base from V and 4 bases from J; bases unmatched to any gene: 5. Germline CDR1 SGHNT, CDR2 YYREEE (reference sequence). The CDR3 protein is CASSLSGGNGNTIYS. Written as DNA, the CDR3 is TGTGCCAGCAGCTTGTCAGGGGGAAACGGAAACACCATATATTCT.

Of note for this clonotype: Just one base apart from a much larger clone, this may be a read error. This chain links TRBV29-1 with TRBJ2-3; D perhaps matches TRBD2 (5 bases). Looked up from germline, CDR1 is SQVTM and CDR2 is ANQGSEA. There are 13 residues in the CDR3. With 8 bases removed from V and 0 bases from J, the gap between germline ends came to 12 bases. In DNA form, the CDR3 reads TGCAGCAGGCTGGGCGGGAGCACAGATACGCAGTATTTT. Its protein product is CSRLGGSTDTQYF.

This clonotype is medium-sized within its sample. This sequence joins TRBV20-1 and TRBJ2-7, with TRBD2 matching over 16 bases. The CDR3 loop spans 15 amino acids. The ends lost 5 bases at V and 1 base at J; junction bases unmatched: 2. Germline V gives CDR1 DFQATT, CDR2 SNEGSKA (reference sequence). CDR3 in amino acids: CSAGTSGRGSYEQYF. In DNA, the CDR3 is TGCAGTGCTGGGACTAGCGGGAGGGGTTCCTACGAGCAGTACTTC.

By its share, this clonotype is medium-sized. The CDR3 DNA follows: TGTGCCAGTAGTATGAAGACAGCCTCGCAGTTCTTC. It is translated as CASSMKTASQFF. The V call is TRBV19, the J call TRBJ2-1; D is perhaps TRBD1 (5 bases). The CDR3 contains 12 residues. V lost 3 bases and J 12 bases, leaving 12 bases between the germline ends. From germline, CDR1 is LNHDA and CDR2 SQIVND (reference sequence).

On this clonotype: An end of the junction differs from the germline gene, which may be a read error. The chain couples TRBV3-1 to TRBJ1-1, with no clear D. CDR3 length: 11 residues. The germline CDR1 and CDR2 sequences are LGHDT and YNNKEL (reference sequence). CDR3 loop: CASQKNTEAFF. The CDR3 DNA reads as TGTGCCAGCCAAAAGAACACTGAGGCTTTCTTT. The variable domain in full, with the rest retrieved from reference TRBV3-1 and TRBJ1-1, is DTAVSQTPKYLVTQMGNDKSIKCEQNLGHDTMYWYKQDSKKFLKIMFSYNNKELIINETVPNRFSPKSPDKAHLNLHINSLELGDSAVYFCASQKNTEAFFGQGTRLTVV.

This clonotype rates as medium-sized. The J gene is TRBJ2-7, the V gene TRBV28, with 8 positions matching TRBD2. This CDR3 has 14 amino acids. Trimming took 4 bases from V and 5 from J; bases not matched to a gene: 7. Germline V gene lookup returns CDR1 MDHEN and CDR2 SYDVKM. The CDR3 region has the DNA TGTGCCAGCAGTTCTCTTGGGACTAGTAACGAGCAGTACTTC. This translates into CASSSLGTSNEQYF.

The table lists this clonotype with many counts. A much larger clone lies a single base off, so this may be a read error. The CDR3 nucleotides read TGTGCCCGCAGCTTGAAAGGGAAGAACACTGAAGCTTTCTTT. It yields the protein CARSLKGKNTEAFF. The chain carries TRBV5-4 and TRBJ1-1; D gene ambiguous. Germline loops: CDR1 SGHNT, CDR2 YYREEE (reference sequence). This CDR3 is 14 amino acids long.

Concerning this clonotype itself: It may be a read error: a sequence one base away is much more abundant. This chain joins TRBV5-1 and TRBJ2-7; TRBD2 aligns across 8 bases. CDR3 length: 16 amino acids. V shed 4 bases and J 4 bases; nucleotides not matched to a gene: 13. Per germline, CDR1 SGHRS and CDR2 YFSETQ. The CDR3 DNA reads TGCGCCAGCAGCGCTAGAGCGGGACTAGAGGGATACGAGCAGTACTTC. Translated, it gives CASSARAGLEGYEQYF.

This clonotype was counted ten times or more. The chain is built from TRBV19 and TRBJ2-1; 7 positions match TRBD2. The germline V gene has CDR1 LNHDA and CDR2 SQIVND (reference sequence). The V gene end was trimmed by 3 bases and the J gene end by 0 bases; junction bases not matched to a gene: 5. The CDR3 is made up of 16 amino acids. CDR3 nucleotide sequence: TGTGCCAGTAGTATCTACGGGGGGAGCTCCTACAATGAGCAGTTCTTC. Translating gives CASSIYGGSSYNEQFF.

This sequence joins TRBV20-1 and TRBJ2-7; TRBD1 aligns across 9 bases. CDR1 DFQATT and CDR2 SNEGSKA come from the germline V gene (reference sequence). Trimming cost V 5 bases and J 5 bases; bases outside gene matches: 10. This CDR3 is 14 amino acids long. Here the CDR3 DNA reads TGCAGTGCTCCAACGGGACAGGGACTACACGAGCAGTACTTC. Amino acids: CSAPTGQGLHEQYF.

This clonotype came up many times. CDR3 amino acids: CSMEGGTEAFF. CDR3 DNA: TGCAGCATGGAAGGGGGCACTGAAGCTTTCTTT. The chain couples TRBV29-1 to TRBJ1-1; D is perhaps TRBD1 (6 bases). The germline V gene has CDR1 SQVTM and CDR2 ANQGSEA. The V gene lost 8 bases and the J gene lost 4 bases, with 11 bases spanning the gap. This CDR3 is built from 11 residues.